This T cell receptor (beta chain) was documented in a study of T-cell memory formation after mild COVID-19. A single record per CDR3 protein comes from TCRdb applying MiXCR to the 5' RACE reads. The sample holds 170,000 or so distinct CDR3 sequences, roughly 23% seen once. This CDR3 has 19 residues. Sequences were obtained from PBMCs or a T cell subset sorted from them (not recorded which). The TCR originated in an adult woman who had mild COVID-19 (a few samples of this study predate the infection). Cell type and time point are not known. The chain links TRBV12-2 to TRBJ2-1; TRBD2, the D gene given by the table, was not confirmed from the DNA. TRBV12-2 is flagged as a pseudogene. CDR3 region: CASRFQTSGRANSYNEQFF. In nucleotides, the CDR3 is TGTGCAAGTCGCTTCCAGACTAGCGGGAGGGCAAATTCCTACAATGAGCAGTTCTTC.